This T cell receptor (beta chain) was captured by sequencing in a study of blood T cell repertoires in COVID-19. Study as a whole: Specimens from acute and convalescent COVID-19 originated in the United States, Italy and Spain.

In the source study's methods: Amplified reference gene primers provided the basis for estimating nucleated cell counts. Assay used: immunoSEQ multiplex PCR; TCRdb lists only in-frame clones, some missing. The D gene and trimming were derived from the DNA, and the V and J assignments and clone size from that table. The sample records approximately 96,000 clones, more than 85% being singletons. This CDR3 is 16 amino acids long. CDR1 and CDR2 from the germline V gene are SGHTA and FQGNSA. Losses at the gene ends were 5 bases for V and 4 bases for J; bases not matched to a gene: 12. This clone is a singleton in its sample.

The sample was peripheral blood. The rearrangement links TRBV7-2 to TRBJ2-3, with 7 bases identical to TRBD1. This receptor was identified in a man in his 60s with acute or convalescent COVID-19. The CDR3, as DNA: TGTGCCAGCAGCCCTCAGACAGGGAATGGGGCAGATACGCAGTATTTT. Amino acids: CASSPQTGNGADTQYF.